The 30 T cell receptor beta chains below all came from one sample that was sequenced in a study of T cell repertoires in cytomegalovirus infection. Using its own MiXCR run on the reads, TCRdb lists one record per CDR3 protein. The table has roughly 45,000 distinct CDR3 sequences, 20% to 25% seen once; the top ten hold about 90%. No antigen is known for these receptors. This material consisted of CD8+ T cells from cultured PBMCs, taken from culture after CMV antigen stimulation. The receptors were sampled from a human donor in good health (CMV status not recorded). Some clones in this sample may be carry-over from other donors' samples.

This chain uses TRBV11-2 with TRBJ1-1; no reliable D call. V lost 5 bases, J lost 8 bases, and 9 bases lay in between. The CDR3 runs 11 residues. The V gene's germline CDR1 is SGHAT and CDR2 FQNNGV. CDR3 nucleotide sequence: TGTGCCAGCAGCCTCGGTGGGGAAGCTTTCTTT. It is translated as CASSLGGEAFF.

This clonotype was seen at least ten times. This chain's CDR3 is CASSRSPGQLNTGELFF. The CDR3 DNA sequence: TGTGCCAGCAGCAGATCGCCGGGACAACTAAACACCGGGGAGCTGTTTTTT. The genes are TRBV7-3 and TRBJ2-2; D might be TRBD1 (6 bases). V was trimmed by 5 bases and J by 2 bases, leaving 18 bases between them. The CDR3 runs 17 residues. Germline assignment: CDR1 SGHTA and CDR2 FQGTGA.

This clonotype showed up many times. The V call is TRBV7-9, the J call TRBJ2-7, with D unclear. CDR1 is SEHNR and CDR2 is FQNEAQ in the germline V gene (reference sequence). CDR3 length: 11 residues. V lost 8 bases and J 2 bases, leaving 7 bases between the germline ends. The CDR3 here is CASSLTYEQYF. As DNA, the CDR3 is TGTGCCAGCTCGTTGACCTACGAGCAGTACTTC.

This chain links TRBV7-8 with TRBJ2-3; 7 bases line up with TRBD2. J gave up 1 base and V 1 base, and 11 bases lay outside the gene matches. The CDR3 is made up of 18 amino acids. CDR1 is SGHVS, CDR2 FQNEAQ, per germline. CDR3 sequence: CASSLEAGLYAGTDTQYF. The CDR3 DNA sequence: TGTGCCAGCAGCTTAGAAGCGGGGCTATATGCGGGCACAGATACGCAGTATTTT.

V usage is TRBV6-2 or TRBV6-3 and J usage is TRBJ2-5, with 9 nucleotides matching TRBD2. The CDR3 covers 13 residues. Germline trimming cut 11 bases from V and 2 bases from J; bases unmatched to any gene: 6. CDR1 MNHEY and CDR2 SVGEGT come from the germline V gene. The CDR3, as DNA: TGTGCCGCCTTTAGCGGGAGACAAGAGACCCAGTACTTC. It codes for CAAFSGRQETQYF.

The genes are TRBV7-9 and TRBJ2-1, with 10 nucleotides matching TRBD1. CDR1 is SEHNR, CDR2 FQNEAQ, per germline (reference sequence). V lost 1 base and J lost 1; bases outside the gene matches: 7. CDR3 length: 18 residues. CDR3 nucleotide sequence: TGTGCCAGCAGCTTAGGTAGAAAGGACAGGGGGTCCTACAATGAGCAGTTCTTC. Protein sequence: CASSLGRKDRGSYNEQFF.

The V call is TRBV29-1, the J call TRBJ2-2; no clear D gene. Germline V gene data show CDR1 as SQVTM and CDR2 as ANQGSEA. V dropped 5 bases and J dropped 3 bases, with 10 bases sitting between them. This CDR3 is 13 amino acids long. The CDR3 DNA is TGCAGCGTTAGAATAACCTACACCGGGGAGCTGTTTTTT. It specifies CSVRITYTGELFF.

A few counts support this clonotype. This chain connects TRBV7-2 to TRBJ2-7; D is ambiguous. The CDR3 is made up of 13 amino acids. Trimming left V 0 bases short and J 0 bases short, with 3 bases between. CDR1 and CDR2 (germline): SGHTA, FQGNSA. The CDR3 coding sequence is TGTGCCAGCAGCTTAGCGCACTCCTACGAGCAGTACTTC. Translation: CASSLAHSYEQYF.

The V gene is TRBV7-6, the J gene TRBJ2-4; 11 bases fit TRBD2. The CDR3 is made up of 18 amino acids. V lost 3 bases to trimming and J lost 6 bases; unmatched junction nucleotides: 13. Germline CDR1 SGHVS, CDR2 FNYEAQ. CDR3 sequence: CASSFFSGRAGDGNIQYF. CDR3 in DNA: TGTGCCAGCAGCTTCTTTAGCGGGAGGGCCGGGGATGGAAACATTCAGTACTTC.

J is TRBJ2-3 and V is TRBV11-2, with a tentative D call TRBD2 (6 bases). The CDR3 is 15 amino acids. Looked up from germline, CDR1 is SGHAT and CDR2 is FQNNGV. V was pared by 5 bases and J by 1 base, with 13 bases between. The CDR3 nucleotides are TGTGCCAGCAGCCCACGAGCGGGCCGCACAGATACGCAGTATTTT. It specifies CASSPRAGRTDTQYF.

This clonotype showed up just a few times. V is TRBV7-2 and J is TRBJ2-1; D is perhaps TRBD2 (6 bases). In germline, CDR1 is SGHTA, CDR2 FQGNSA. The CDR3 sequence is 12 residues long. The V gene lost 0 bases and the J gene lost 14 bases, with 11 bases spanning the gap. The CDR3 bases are TGTGCCAGCAGCTTAGCGGGGGGATGGGAGTTCTTC. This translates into CASSLAGGWEFF.

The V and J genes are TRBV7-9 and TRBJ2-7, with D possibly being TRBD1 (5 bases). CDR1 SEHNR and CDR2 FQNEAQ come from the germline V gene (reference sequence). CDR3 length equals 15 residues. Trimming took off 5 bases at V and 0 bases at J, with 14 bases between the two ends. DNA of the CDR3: TGTGCCAGCAGCCAAATTGTGGGGCTCTCCTACGAGCAGTACTTC. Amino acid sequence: CASSQIVGLSYEQYF. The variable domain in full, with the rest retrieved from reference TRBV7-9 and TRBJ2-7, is DTGVSQNPRHKITKRGQNVTFRCDPISEHNRLYWYRQTLGQGPEFLTYFQNEAQLEKSRLLSDRFSAERPKGSFSTLEIQRTEQGDSAMYLCASSQIVGLSYEQYFGPGTRLTVT.

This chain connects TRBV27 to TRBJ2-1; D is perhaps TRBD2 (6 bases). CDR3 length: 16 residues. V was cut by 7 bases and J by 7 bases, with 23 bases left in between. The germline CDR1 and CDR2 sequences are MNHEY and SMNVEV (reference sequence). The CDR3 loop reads CASTTFSGLSRNEQFF. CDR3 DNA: TGTGCCAGCACCACCTTTTCGGGACTGTCTAGGAATGAGCAGTTCTTC.

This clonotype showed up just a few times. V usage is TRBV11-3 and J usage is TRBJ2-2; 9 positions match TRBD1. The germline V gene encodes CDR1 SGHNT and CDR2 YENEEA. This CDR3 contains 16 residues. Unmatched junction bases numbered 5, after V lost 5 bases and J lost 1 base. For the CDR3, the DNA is TGTGCCAGCAGCACCCGACAGGGGGAGAACACCGGGGAGCTGTTTTTT. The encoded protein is CASSTRQGENTGELFF.

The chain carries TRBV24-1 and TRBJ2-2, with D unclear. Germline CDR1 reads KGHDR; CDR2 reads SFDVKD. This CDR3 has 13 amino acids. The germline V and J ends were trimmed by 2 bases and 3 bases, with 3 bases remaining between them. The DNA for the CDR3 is TGTGCCACCAGTGATTCTTACACCGGGGAGCTGTTTTTT. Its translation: CATSDSYTGELFF.

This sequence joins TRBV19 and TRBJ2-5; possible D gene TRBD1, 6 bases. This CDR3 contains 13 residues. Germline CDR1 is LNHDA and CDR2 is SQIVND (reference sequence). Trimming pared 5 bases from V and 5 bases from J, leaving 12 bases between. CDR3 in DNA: TGTGCCAGTAGTCCCACAGGGATGGAGACCCAGTACTTC. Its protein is CASSPTGMETQYF.

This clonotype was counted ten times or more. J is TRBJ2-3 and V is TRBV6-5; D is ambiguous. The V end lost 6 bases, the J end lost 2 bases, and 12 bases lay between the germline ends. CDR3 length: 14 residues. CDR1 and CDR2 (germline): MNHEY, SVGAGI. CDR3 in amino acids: CASSPGPFTDTQYF. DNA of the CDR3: TGTGCCAGCAGCCCTGGACCATTCACAGATACGCAGTATTTT.

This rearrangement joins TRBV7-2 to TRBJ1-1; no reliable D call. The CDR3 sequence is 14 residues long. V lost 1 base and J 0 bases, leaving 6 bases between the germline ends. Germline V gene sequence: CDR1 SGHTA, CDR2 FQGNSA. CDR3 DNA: TGTGCCAGCAGCTTAGGGCAACTGAACACTGAAGCTTTCTTT. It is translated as CASSLGQLNTEAFF.

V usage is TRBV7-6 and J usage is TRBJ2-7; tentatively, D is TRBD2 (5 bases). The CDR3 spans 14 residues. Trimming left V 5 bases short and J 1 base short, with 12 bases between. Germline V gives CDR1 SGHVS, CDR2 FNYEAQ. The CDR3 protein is CASSLEVASYEQYF. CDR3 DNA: TGTGCCAGCAGCCTGGAGGTAGCGTCCTACGAGCAGTACTTC.

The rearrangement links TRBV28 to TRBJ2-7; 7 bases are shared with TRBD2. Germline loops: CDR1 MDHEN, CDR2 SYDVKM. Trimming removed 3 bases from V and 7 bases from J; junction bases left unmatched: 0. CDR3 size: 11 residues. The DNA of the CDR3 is TGTGCCAGCAGTTTCGGGGGGGAGCAGTACTTC. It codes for CASSFGGEQYF.

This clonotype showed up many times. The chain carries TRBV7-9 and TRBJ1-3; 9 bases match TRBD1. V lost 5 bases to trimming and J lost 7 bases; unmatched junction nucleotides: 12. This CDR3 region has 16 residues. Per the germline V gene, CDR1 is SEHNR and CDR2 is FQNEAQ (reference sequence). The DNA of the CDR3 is TGTGCCAGCAGCCCCACGCGGGACAGGGAAAAGAACACCATATATTTT. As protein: CASSPTRDREKNTIYF.

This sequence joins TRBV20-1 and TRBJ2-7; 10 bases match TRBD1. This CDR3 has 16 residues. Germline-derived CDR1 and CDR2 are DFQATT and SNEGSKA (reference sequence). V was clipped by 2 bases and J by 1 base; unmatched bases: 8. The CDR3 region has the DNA TGCAGTGCTAGACGCGCCGGGACAGGGGATTCCTACGAGCAGTACTTC. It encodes CSARRAGTGDSYEQYF.

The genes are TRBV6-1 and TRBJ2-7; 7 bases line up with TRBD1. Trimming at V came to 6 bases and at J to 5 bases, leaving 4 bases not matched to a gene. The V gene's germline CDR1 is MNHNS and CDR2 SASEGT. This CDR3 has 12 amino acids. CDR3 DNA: TGTGCCAGCAGCCCGGGACAGCACGAGCAGTACTTC. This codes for CASSPGQHEQYF.

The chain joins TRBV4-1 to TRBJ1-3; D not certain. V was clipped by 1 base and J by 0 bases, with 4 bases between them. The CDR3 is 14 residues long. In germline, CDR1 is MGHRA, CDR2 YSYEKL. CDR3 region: CASSQVHSGNTIYF. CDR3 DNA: TGCGCCAGCAGCCAAGTTCACTCTGGAAACACCATATATTTT.

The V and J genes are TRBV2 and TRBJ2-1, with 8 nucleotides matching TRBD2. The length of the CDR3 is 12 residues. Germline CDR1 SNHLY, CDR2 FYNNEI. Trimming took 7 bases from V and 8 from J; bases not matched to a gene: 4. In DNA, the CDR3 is TGTGCCAGCATCGGGAGGGTCGATGAGCAGTTCTTC. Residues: CASIGRVDEQFF.

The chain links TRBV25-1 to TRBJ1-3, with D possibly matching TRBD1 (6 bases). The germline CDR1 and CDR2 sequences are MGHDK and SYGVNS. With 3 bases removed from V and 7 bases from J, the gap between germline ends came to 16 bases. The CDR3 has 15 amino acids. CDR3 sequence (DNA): TGTGCCAGCAGTGAGCGAACACAGGGAAGGAACACCATATATTTT. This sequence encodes CASSERTQGRNTIYF.

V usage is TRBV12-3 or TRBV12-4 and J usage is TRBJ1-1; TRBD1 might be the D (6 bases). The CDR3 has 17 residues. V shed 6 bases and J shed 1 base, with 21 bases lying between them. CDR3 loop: CASSPLRSGTPNTEAFF. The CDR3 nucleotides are TGTGCCAGCAGCCCATTGCGCTCCGGGACACCGAACACTGAAGCTTTCTTT.

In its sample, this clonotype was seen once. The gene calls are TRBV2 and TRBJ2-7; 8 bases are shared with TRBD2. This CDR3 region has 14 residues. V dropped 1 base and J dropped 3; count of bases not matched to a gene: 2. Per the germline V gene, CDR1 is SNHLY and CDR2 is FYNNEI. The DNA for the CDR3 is TGTGCCAGCAGTGAAGGGCGGGGGGACTACGAGCAGTACTTC. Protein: CASSEGRGDYEQYF.

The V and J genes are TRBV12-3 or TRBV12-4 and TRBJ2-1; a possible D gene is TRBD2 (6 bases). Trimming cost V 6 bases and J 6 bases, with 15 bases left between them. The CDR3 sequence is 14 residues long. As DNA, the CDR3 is TGTGCCAGCAGCCTGGCGGGACCTGGCAATGAGCAGTTCTTC. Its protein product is CASSLAGPGNEQFF.

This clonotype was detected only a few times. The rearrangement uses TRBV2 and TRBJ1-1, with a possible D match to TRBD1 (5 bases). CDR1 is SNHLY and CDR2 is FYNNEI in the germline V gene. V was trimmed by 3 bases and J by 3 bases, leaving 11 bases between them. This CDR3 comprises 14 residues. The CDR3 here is CASSDRAVDTEAFF. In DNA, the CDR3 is TGTGCCAGCAGTGACAGGGCGGTTGACACTGAAGCTTTCTTT.